This TCR beta chain was recovered during a study of early T cells in non-severe SARS-CoV-2 infection. Background on the study: It was bulk RNA from unsorted whole blood that was sequenced, and the chains were unpaired.

CDR1 is LNHDA and CDR2 is SQIVND in the germline V gene (reference sequence). V shed 7 bases and J shed 5 bases, with 8 bases lying between them. This CDR3 region has 12 residues. Individual cDNA molecules received unique molecular identifiers. In TCRdb, the 5' RACE reads were re-called with MiXCR into one record per CDR3 protein. Found here are 60,000 to 80,000 distinct CDR3 sequences, 9% to 15% of them singletons; the top ten hold approximately 4%. Regarding the study as a whole: In VDJdb matching, anti-spike CD8 responses were favored while private and CD4 specificities went missing.

This clonotype has ten or more counts. Its antigen is currently unknown. Material for sequencing was whole blood. The gene calls are TRBV19 and TRBJ2-2; TRBD2 might be the D (5 bases). This receptor was taken from an adult who was a healthcare worker with PCR-confirmed SARS-CoV-2 infection or an uninfected control (not recorded which). The chain's CDR3 is CASKGVTGELFF. In nucleotides, the CDR3 is TGTGCCAGTAAGGGAGTAACCGGGGAGCTGTTTTTT.